This T cell receptor beta chain was recovered during a study of T cells in Graves' hyperthyroidism and ophthalmopathy. Ten or more counts support this clonotype. Using RNA transcripts as the source, TCR beta CDR3 regions were amplified. TCR CDR3 regions were first amplified by RT-PCR with HTBI primers. One entry per CDR3 protein, called by TCRdb with MiXCR from the multiplex PCR reads. The data hold some 570,000 distinct CDR3 sequences, with approximately 14% observed a single time. CDR3 length: 13 amino acids. Trimming left V 2 bases short and J 3 bases short, with 8 bases between. Germline V gene data show CDR1 as MNHEY and CDR2 as SVGEGT. Exclusion followed for patients with uncontrolled infection, other autoimmune disease, pregnancy or lactation.

This clonotype was obtained from a woman in her late teens or twenties with Graves' ophthalmopathy. The V and J genes are TRBV6-2 or TRBV6-3 and TRBJ2-7, with a tentative D call TRBD1 (5 bases). The specimen was blood. As DNA, the CDR3 is TGTGCCAGCAGTTACGGACACCGCTACGAGCAGTACTTC. Encoded protein: CASSYGHRYEQYF.